These 22 T cell receptor beta chains share one sample of origin, sequenced in a study of blood T cell repertoires in COVID-19. Only in-frame clones appear in the TCRdb table, and some are missing; sequencing was by immunoSEQ multiplex PCR. The sample gives 350,000 to 400,000 clones, approximately 90% of which show up once; 0.7% to 0.95% is in the top ten. Sequenced sample: PBMCs or T cells enriched from blood (not recorded which). These receptors were collected from a middle-aged woman who had been exposed to COVID-19.

The chain's CDR3 is CASSVGLAGARVEQFF. The CDR3 bases are TGTGCCAGCAGCGTGGGACTAGCGGGAGCGAGGGTTGAGCAGTTCTTC. The chain recombines TRBV7-2 with TRBJ2-1, with 14 bases aligning to TRBD2. CDR1 SGHTA and CDR2 FQGNSA come from the germline V gene. V was clipped by 5 bases and J by 9 bases; unmatched bases: 9. The CDR3 consists of 16 residues.

The chain couples TRBV11-2 to TRBJ2-1; 9 bases agree with TRBD2. V shed 5 bases and J 1 base; nucleotides not matched to a gene: 3. The CDR3 runs 15 residues. The germline gives CDR1 SGHAT, CDR2 FQNNGV. The CDR3 coding sequence is TGTGCCAGCAGCCCGGGACTAGCTTCCTACAATGAGCAGTTCTTC. Protein product: CASSPGLASYNEQFF.

This clone was picked up one time. The chain couples TRBV7-2 to TRBJ2-5; 10 bases are a match to TRBD2. V gave up 0 bases and J gave up 10 bases; unmatched junction bases: 11. Germline V lookup: CDR1 SGHTA, CDR2 FQGNSA. The CDR3 sequence is 16 residues long. CDR3 DNA: TGTGCCAGCAGCTTAGCCAGCGGGGGGGCCGGCGGTATCCAGTACTTC. Its translation is CASSLASGGAGGIQYF.

Concerning this clone: The identical CDR3 is also encoded by other nucleotide sequences in the sample. The chain is built from TRBV5-1 and TRBJ1-1, with TRBD1 matching over 10 bases. Germline CDR1 and CDR2: SGHRS and YFSETQ. Trimming cost V 4 bases and J 3 bases; bases outside gene matches: 3. This CDR3 comprises 14 residues. The DNA of the CDR3 is TGCGCCAGCAGCCCAGGACAGGGGGACACTGAAGCTTTCTTT. Protein: CASSPGQGDTEAFF.

In its sample, this clone was seen once. The chain carries TRBV14 and TRBJ1-2; 7 nucleotides match TRBD1. Germline CDR1 is SGHDN and CDR2 is FVKESK. CDR3 length equals 16 residues. The ends lost 2 bases at V and 7 bases at J; junction bases unmatched: 13. CDR3 amino acids: CASSQLTGALTVGYTF. As DNA, the CDR3 is TGTGCCAGCAGCCAACTCACAGGGGCCTTAACTGTTGGCTACACCTTC.

The chain recombines TRBV2 with TRBJ2-6; the match to TRBD1 covers 8 bases. V trimming: 6 bases; J trimming: 1 base; junction bases outside the gene matches: 2. Germline V gene lookup returns CDR1 SNHLY and CDR2 FYNNEI. The CDR3 is made up of 15 amino acids. CDR3 loop: CASRDRESGANVLTF. For the CDR3, the DNA is TGTGCCAGCAGGGACAGGGAATCTGGGGCCAACGTCCTGACTTTC.

The chain is built from TRBV5-4 and TRBJ2-5, with 7 bases lining up with TRBD1. Losses at the gene ends were 4 bases for V and 1 base for J; bases not matched to a gene: 4. This CDR3 region has 14 residues. CDR1 is SGHNT, CDR2 YYREEE, per germline (reference sequence). The CDR3 sequence: CASSPRQGQETQYF. The CDR3, as DNA: TGTGCCAGCAGCCCCAGACAGGGCCAAGAGACCCAGTACTTC.

The chain joins TRBV29-1 to TRBJ1-1, with 7 positions matching TRBD1. This CDR3 is 13 amino acids long. The germline gives CDR1 SQVTM, CDR2 ANQGSEA. Trimming at V came to 7 bases and at J to 1 base, leaving 6 bases not matched to a gene. CDR3 sequence: CSARQGGNTEAFF. CDR3 DNA sequence: TGCAGCGCCAGACAGGGAGGGAACACTGAAGCTTTCTTT.

The CDR3, as DNA: TGTGCCAGCAGCTTTAGCGGGGTTGACAATGAGCAGTTCTTC. The encoded protein is CASSFSGVDNEQFF. The genes are TRBV11-3 and TRBJ2-1; 8 bases are a match to TRBD2. The V gene's germline CDR1 is SGHNT and CDR2 YENEEA. This CDR3 comprises 14 residues. The V segment lost 3 bases and the J segment 5 bases; nucleotides outside the gene matches: 3.

The chain carries TRBV25-1 and TRBJ1-2; no firm D call. V was cut by 4 bases and J by 3 bases, with 6 bases left in between. The CDR3 extends over 12 amino acids. Germline V gives CDR1 MGHDK, CDR2 SYGVNS. The CDR3 is CASSGEHYGYTF. In DNA form, the CDR3 reads TGTGCCAGCAGTGGGGAGCACTATGGCTACACCTTC.

This clone was recorded only once. This sequence joins TRBV6-6 and TRBJ1-2; D unresolved. There are 15 residues in the CDR3. Germline CDR1 is MNHNY and CDR2 is SVGAGI (reference sequence). Trimming removed 7 bases at V and 1 base at J, with 16 bases between. The CDR3 coding sequence is TGTGCCAGCAAACGGTTTGGGTCGGGTAACTATGGCTACACCTTC. It codes for CASKRFGSGNYGYTF.

The rearrangement uses TRBV11-2 and TRBJ2-3; a weak D match, TRBD2 (7 bases). Germline CDR1 SGHAT, CDR2 FQNNGV. The CDR3 length is 13 residues. V lost 4 bases and J lost 4, with 9 bases in between. The CDR3 region has the DNA TGTGCCAGCAGCTGGGGGGGCGCAGATACGCAGTATTTT. It codes for CASSWGGADTQYF.

The chain employs TRBV29-1 and TRBJ1-2; possible D gene TRBD1, 5 bases. The germline CDR1 and CDR2 sequences are SQVTM and ANQGSEA. Trimming shortened V by 5 bases and J by 8 bases, and 18 bases separated the two germline ends. The CDR3 is 13 residues long. CDR3 sequence reads: CSVWARDREGYTF. The CDR3 nucleotides read TGCAGCGTTTGGGCCCGGGACCGGGAGGGCTACACCTTC.

The chain links TRBV5-1 to TRBJ2-1; 9 nucleotides agree with TRBD1. V was pared by 4 bases and J by 8 bases, with 10 bases of the junction left unmatched. Germline V gives CDR1 SGHRS, CDR2 YFSETQ. This CDR3 has 15 amino acids. The CDR3 region has the DNA TGCGCCAGCAGCCTTAGCCCGACAGGGGGATATGAGCAGTTCTTC. Translated: CASSLSPTGGYEQFF.

The chain combines TRBV19 with TRBJ1-1; 9 bases are shared with TRBD1. Trimming took 6 bases from V and 5 from J; bases not matched to a gene: 7. The CDR3 contains 14 residues. Germline V gene sequence: CDR1 LNHDA, CDR2 SQIVND (reference sequence). CDR3 amino acids: CASRGGQGGTEAFF. The CDR3 DNA reads as TGTGCCAGTAGGGGGGGACAGGGAGGAACTGAAGCTTTCTTT.

This rearrangement joins TRBV7-6 to TRBJ2-7; tentatively, D is TRBD1 (5 bases). This CDR3 has 15 residues. Per the germline V gene, CDR1 is SGHVS and CDR2 is FNYEAQ. V lost 2 bases to trimming and J lost 0 bases, with 11 bases between them. The CDR3 protein is CASSLSDSLSYEQYF. Written as DNA, the CDR3 is TGTGCCAGCAGCTTAAGCGACAGCCTCTCCTACGAGCAGTACTTC.

This chain uses TRBV5-6 with TRBJ2-3; the match to TRBD2 covers 10 bases. This CDR3 is 16 amino acids long. CDR1 and CDR2 (germline): SGHDT, YYEEEE. Trimming removed 4 bases from V and 2 bases from J; junction bases left unmatched: 7. The CDR3 spells CASSPIGTSDTDTQYF. CDR3 coding DNA: TGTGCCAGCAGCCCCATCGGGACTAGCGACACAGATACGCAGTATTTT.

The V gene is TRBV7-8, the J gene TRBJ1-2, with unresolved D. Deletions cut 3 bases from V and 8 bases from J, with 13 bases between. CDR3 length: 13 amino acids. In germline, CDR1 is SGHVS, CDR2 FQNEAQ. The CDR3 here is CASSFSEGGGYTF. CDR3 DNA: TGTGCCAGCAGCTTTTCTGAGGGAGGAGGCTACACCTTC.

The rearrangement uses TRBV7-8 and TRBJ1-5, with D unresolved. The CDR3 is 15 amino acids. Trimming took off 0 bases at V and 6 bases at J, with 12 bases between the two ends. CDR1 and CDR2 from the germline V gene are SGHVS and FQNEAQ. The CDR3 sequence is CASSLALWEAQPQHF. The CDR3 DNA sequence: TGTGCCAGCAGCTTAGCGCTGTGGGAGGCTCAGCCCCAGCATTTT.

The chain has TRBV5-5 and TRBJ2-3; D gene unclear. Trimming took off 3 bases at V and 2 bases at J, with 7 bases between the two ends. The CDR3 is 13 residues long. From germline, CDR1 is SGHKS and CDR2 YYEKEE (reference sequence). CDR3 nucleotides: TGTGCCAGCAGCTCTAGGCCCACAGATACGCAGTATTTT. Amino acids: CASSSRPTDTQYF.

The rearrangement joins TRBV18 to TRBJ2-3, with 11 bases matching TRBD2. V gave up 4 bases and J gave up 5 bases; unmatched junction bases: 8. The germline V gene has CDR1 KGHSH and CDR2 LQKENI. This CDR3 is built from 16 residues. This CDR3 reads CASSRLEGTSGDTQYF. The CDR3 DNA sequence: TGTGCCAGCTCACGCTTAGAAGGGACTAGCGGAGATACGCAGTATTTT. Using reference TRBV18 and TRBJ2-3 for the parts outside the CDR3, the full variable domain is NAGVMQNPRHLVRRRGQEARLRCSPMKGHSHVYWYRQLPEEGLKFMVYLQKENIIDESGMPKERFSAEFPKEGPSILRIQQVVRGDSAAYFCASSRLEGTSGDTQYFGPGTRLTVL.

V gene TRBV24-1 combines with J gene TRBJ2-3, with TRBD1 matching 10 bases. Germline CDR1 KGHDR, CDR2 SFDVKD. CDR3 length equals 17 residues. With 2 bases clipped from V and 5 bases from J, the junction kept 9 bases outside the gene matches. The CDR3 sequence: CATSDSRDRGPEDTQYF. CDR3 bases: TGTGCCACCAGTGATTCCCGGGACAGGGGTCCAGAAGATACGCAGTATTTT.